This TCR beta chain was retrieved from a study of blood T cell repertoires in COVID-19. Across the whole study: The United States, Italy and Spain provided the acute and convalescent COVID-19 samples. From T cells, B-cell-depleted T cells, or PBMCs came the material, which was cDNA or gDNA.

As originally analysed: Quantification of nucleated cells was approximated via reference gene primer amplification. The method was immunoSEQ multiplex PCR; TCRdb's version includes in-frame clones alone and lacks a portion of them. V, J and clone size are those of that table, while D and trimming were read from the DNA. This sample has around 100,000 clones; approximately 70% occur once, and the top ten carry about 6%. The CDR3 consists of 15 residues. Germline V gene lookup returns CDR1 SEHNR and CDR2 FQNEAQ (reference sequence). The V gene end was trimmed by 1 base and the J gene end by 7 bases; junction bases not matched to a gene: 6.

V gene TRBV7-9 combines with J gene TRBJ2-1; 8 positions match TRBD2. The source of this sequence is a man aged 80 or over with acute or convalescent COVID-19. The sample taken for sequencing was peripheral blood. The CDR3 spells CASSLGFAGGNEQFF. The CDR3 coding sequence is TGTGCCAGCAGCTTAGGTTTTGCGGGAGGTAATGAGCAGTTCTTC. Full variable domain (rest looked up from reference TRBV7-9 and TRBJ2-1): DTGVSQNPRHKITKRGQNVTFRCDPISEHNRLYWYRQTLGQGPEFLTYFQNEAQLEKSRLLSDRFSAERPKGSFSTLEIQRTEQGDSAMYLCASSLGFAGGNEQFFGPGTRLTVL.